This entry is about one TCR beta chain. The target antigen is unknown. This sample was taken from a study of radiotherapy plus CTLA-4 blockade in lung cancer. Whole-study findings and limits: Clones derived from tumor TCRs expanded in blood after radiotherapy plus ipilimumab.

The CDR3 has 15 amino acids. Looked up from germline, CDR1 is KGHSH and CDR2 is LQKENI. Trimming took off 2 bases at V and 4 bases at J, with 11 bases between the two ends. Some clones are missing from TCRdb's copy, which holds only in-frame ones; the method was immunoSEQ multiplex PCR. The sample includes some 25,000 clones, 70% to 75% seen only once; the top ten take 2.5% to 3.5%. The starting material was peripheral blood, obtained from a patient treated with radiotherapy plus ipilimumab. This sequence was found in a human donor with non-small cell lung cancer whose response to radiotherapy plus ipilimumab could not be evaluated. This rearrangement joins TRBV18 to TRBJ2-2, with D tentatively TRBD2 (7 bases). The CDR3 here is CASSPTGRGTGELFF. CDR3 nucleotide sequence: TGTGCCAGCTCACCAACAGGGAGGGGCACCGGGGAGCTGTTTTTT. The complete variable domain, with remaining parts taken from reference TRBV18 and TRBJ2-2, reads NAGVMQNPRHLVRRRGQEARLRCSPMKGHSHVYWYRQLPEEGLKFMVYLQKENIIDESGMPKERFSAEFPKEGPSILRIQQVVRGDSAAYFCASSPTGRGTGELFFGEGSRLTVL.